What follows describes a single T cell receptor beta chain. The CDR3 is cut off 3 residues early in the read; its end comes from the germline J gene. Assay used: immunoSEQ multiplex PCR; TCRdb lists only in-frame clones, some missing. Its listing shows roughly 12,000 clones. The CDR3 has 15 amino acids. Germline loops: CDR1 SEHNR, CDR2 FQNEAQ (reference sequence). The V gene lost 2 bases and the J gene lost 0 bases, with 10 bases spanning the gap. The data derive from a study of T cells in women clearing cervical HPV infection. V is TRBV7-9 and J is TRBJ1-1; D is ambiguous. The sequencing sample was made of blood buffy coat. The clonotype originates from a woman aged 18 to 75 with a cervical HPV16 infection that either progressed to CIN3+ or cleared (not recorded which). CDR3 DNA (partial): TGTGCCAGCAGCTTACTCTACCATGTGAACACTGAA. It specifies CASSLLYHVNTE. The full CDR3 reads CASSLLYHVNTEAFF.